The next 4 T cell receptor beta chains were all read from a single sample in a study of patients and donors after allogeneic stem cell transplantation. TCRdb redid the calling of the RT-PCR reads with MiXCR, one entry per CDR3 protein. Of 4,000 to 5,000 distinct CDR3 sequences in the sample, 16% are singletons; the top ten hold over 60%. The specimen was blood, either unsorted or a sorted T cell fraction (not recorded which). Receptor source: a human donor who was either an allogeneic HSCT recipient or a stem cell or donor lymphocyte infusion donor (not recorded which). It is not recorded whose cells these are; they may come from a transplant donor.

This clonotype was counted many times. J is TRBJ2-3 and V is TRBV29-1; TRBD2 aligns across 7 bases. V was pared by 1 base and J by 0 bases, with 7 bases of the junction left unmatched. From germline, CDR1 is SQVTM and CDR2 ANQGSEA. The CDR3 length is 16 residues. The CDR3 loop is CSVEVGLAESTDTQYF. The CDR3 DNA reads as TGCAGCGTTGAAGTGGGGCTAGCGGAAAGCACAGATACGCAGTATTTT.

This clonotype was seen many times. V is TRBV4-1 and J is TRBJ2-5; 9 bases are shared with TRBD1. Germline V CDR1 and CDR2: MGHRA, YSYEKL. This CDR3 is 15 amino acids long. Trimming took 6 bases from V and 4 from J; bases not matched to a gene: 9. The CDR3 loop reads CASREVHRGRETQYF. The CDR3 DNA is TGCGCCAGCAGGGAAGTCCACAGGGGGCGAGAGACCCAGTACTTC.

The chain couples TRBV19 to TRBJ1-5; D possibly corresponds to TRBD1 (5 bases). Germline CDR1 is LNHDA and CDR2 is SQIVND (reference sequence). Trimming took off 7 bases at V and 0 bases at J, with 10 bases between the two ends. The CDR3 totals 14 residues. The chain's CDR3 is CASKSDSSNQPQHF. CDR3 coding DNA: TGTGCCAGTAAGAGCGACAGTAGCAATCAGCCCCAGCATTTT.

This clonotype was recorded at least ten times. The CDR3 reads CASSSGTGGNQPQHF. The CDR3 DNA is TGCGCCAGCAGCTCCGGGACAGGGGGGAATCAGCCCCAGCATTTT. The gene calls are TRBV5-1 and TRBJ1-5; 11 bases are a match to TRBD1. This CDR3 region has 15 residues. Losses at the gene ends were 3 bases for V and 4 bases for J; bases not matched to a gene: 3. The germline V gene has CDR1 SGHRS and CDR2 YFSETQ.